These T cell receptor beta chains were read from a single sample in a study of cytomegalovirus exposure and HLA in healthy donors. Repertoires were generated with immunoSEQ multiplex PCR, while TCRdb's copy carries only in-frame clones and drops some. The sample has 140,000 or so clones; around 90% are singletons. Sequenced material: PBMCs. The origin of the receptors is a woman in her thirties or forties in good health and CMV-seronegative. The CDR3 runs from the conserved cysteine through the conserved F or W. D genes are given only for firm matches. Expanded clones get a size class; other rows say once, few or many, or leave the size out.

v_call	clone_size	j_call	d_call	cdr3_aa	cdr3_nt
TRBV11-3	-	TRBJ2-2	-	CASSLDGGTGELFF	TGTGCCAGCAGCTTAGATGGGGGGACCGGGGAGCTGTTTTTT
TRBV30	-	TRBJ1-1	-	CAWRSNFNTEAFF	TGTGCCTGGAGATCCAACTTTAACACTGAAGCTTTCTTT
TRBV28	-	TRBJ1-4	TRBD1	CASSPIYRGSEKLFF	TGTGCCAGCAGTCCCATTTACAGGGGGAGTGAAAAACTGTTTTTT
TRBV25-1	-	TRBJ2-7	-	CASSESWRIRGYEQYF	TGTGCCAGCAGTGAATCGTGGCGCATCCGGGGATACGAGCAGTACTTC
TRBV5-1	-	TRBJ1-2	-	CASSWGGEDGYTF	TGCGCCAGCAGCTGGGGGGGGGAGGATGGCTACACCTTC
TRBV2	-	TRBJ1-5	-	CASSEAPPGQPQHF	TGTGCCAGCAGTGAAGCCCCACCGGGGCAGCCCCAGCATTTT
TRBV2	-	TRBJ1-6	-	CASDLGGTLHF	TGTGCCAGCGACTTAGGGGGAACCCTCCACTTT
TRBV7-9	-	TRBJ1-1	-	CSSSLFGGMNTEAFF	TGTTCCAGCAGCTTATTCGGGGGGATGAACACTGAAGCTTTCTTT
TRBV6-6	-	TRBJ2-7	-	CASGSGYEQYF	TGTGCCAGCGGCTCAGGGTACGAGCAGTACTTC
TRBV5-8	-	TRBJ2-5	-	CASSLDSSQETQYF	TGTGCCAGCAGCTTGGACAGCTCGCAAGAGACCCAGTACTTC
TRBV28	-	TRBJ1-4	TRBD1	CASSQRTGGQYTNEKLFF	TGTGCCAGCAGCCAGCGGACAGGGGGGCAATACACTAATGAAAAACTGTTTTTT
TRBV2	few	TRBJ2-5	-	CASSVQKETQYF	TGTGCCAGCAGTGTTCAGAAAGAGACCCAGTACTTC
TRBV9	-	TRBJ2-1	TRBD2	CASNPRGGSYNEQFF	TGTGCCAGCAATCCCCGCGGGGGCTCCTACAATGAGCAGTTCTTC
TRBV5-6	-	TRBJ2-3	TRBD2	CASSPVAGGPVDTQYF	TGTGCCAGCAGCCCGGTAGCGGGAGGGCCAGTAGATACGCAGTATTTT
TRBV7-9	-	TRBJ1-2	-	CASSLAQGGYTF	TGTGCCAGCAGCTTAGCGCAGGGTGGCTACACCTTC
TRBV28	once	TRBJ2-2	TRBD2	CASTGGGGTGELFF	TGTGCCAGCACGGGGGGAGGCGGCACCGGGGAGCTGTTTTTT
TRBV11-1	-	TRBJ2-1	-	CASSLGQYNEQFF	TGTGCCAGCAGCCTCGGACAGTACAATGAGCAGTTCTTC
TRBV9	-	TRBJ2-1	TRBD2	CASSGPRGGQTYNEQFF	TGTGCCAGCAGCGGCCCCCGGGGGGGCCAAACCTACAATGAGCAGTTCTTC
TRBV7-2	-	TRBJ2-5	TRBD2	CASSLVWREGETQYF	TGTGCCAGCAGCTTAGTTTGGCGGGAGGGAGAGACCCAGTACTTC
TRBV28	-	TRBJ1-2	TRBD1	CASSRTGGPYGYTF	TGTGCCAGCAGCCGCACAGGGGGCCCCTATGGCTACACCTTC
TRBV28	-	TRBJ2-7	TRBD2	CASSSVGTSEGQSPSHPYEQYF	TGTGCCAGCAGTTCGGTGGGGACTAGCGAAGGGCAGAGTCCCTCCCACCCGTACGAGCAGTACTTC
TRBV7-6	-	TRBJ2-2	-	CASSLGQGGATGELFF	TGTGCCAGCAGCCTCGGACAGGGAGGGGCCACCGGGGAGCTGTTTTTT
TRBV4-3	-	TRBJ1-1	-	CASSQEIQGRDPEAFF	TGCGCCAGCAGCCAAGAGATCCAGGGGAGGGACCCTGAAGCTTTCTTT
TRBV7-2	-	TRBJ2-6	-	CASSLNPTHLQANVLTF	TGTGCCAGCAGCTTAAACCCGACACATTTACAGGCCAACGTCCTGACTTTC
TRBV10-2	-	TRBJ2-3	TRBD2	CASGAGEGTQYF	TGCGCCAGCGGGGCGGGAGAGGGGACGCAGTATTTT
TRBV5-1	-	TRBJ2-2	-	CASKYGAALSNTGELFF	TGCGCCAGCAAGTATGGAGCGGCGCTGTCGAACACCGGGGAGCTGTTTTTT
TRBV10-1	-	TRBJ2-7	TRBD2	CASSLSGNTCYEQYF	TGCGCCAGCAGCCTTAGCGGGAACACTTGTTACGAGCAGTACTTC
TRBV7-8	-	TRBJ2-5	TRBD2	CASSLAPDRPGLAGGPETQYF	TGTGCCAGCAGCTTAGCTCCAGACAGACCGGGACTAGCGGGAGGGCCAGAGACCCAGTACTTC
TRBV19	-	TRBJ2-1	TRBD2	CASRASGRDNEQFF	TGTGCCAGTAGGGCCAGCGGGAGGGACAATGAGCAGTTCTTC
TRBV7-8	-	TRBJ2-3	TRBD1	CASTPGMGQYSTDTQYF	TGTGCCAGCACCCCCGGGATGGGACAGTATAGCACAGATACGCAGTATTTT
TRBV2	-	TRBJ2-7	-	CASNFPGSNYEQYF	TGTGCCAGCAATTTCCCGGGATCCAACTACGAGCAGTACTTC
TRBV7-3	-	TRBJ2-3	-	CASSWDSGTDTQYF	TGTGCCAGCAGCTGGGACTCAGGCACAGATACGCAGTATTTT
TRBV28	-	TRBJ2-7	TRBD2	CASTALAGVLEQYF	TGTGCCAGCACCGCCCTAGCGGGAGTACTCGAGCAGTACTTC
TRBV6-1	-	TRBJ2-5	-	CASTGLQGTETQYF	TGTGCCAGCACGGGCCTACAGGGAACAGAGACCCAGTACTTC
TRBV27	-	TRBJ1-1	TRBD1	CASSLRQGYTEAFF	TGTGCCAGCAGTTTGCGACAGGGATACACTGAAGCTTTCTTT
TRBV6-1	once	TRBJ2-7	TRBD2	CASSLAGGNSYEQYF	TGTGCCAGCAGTCTAGCGGGAGGGAACTCCTACGAGCAGTACTTC
TRBV7-9	-	TRBJ2-7	-	CASSVSGSSRGEQYF	TGTGCCAGCAGCGTAAGTGGGAGCTCCCGCGGGGAGCAGTACTTC
TRBV7-9	once	TRBJ2-1	-	CSSSLTDSYNEQFF	TGTTCCAGCAGCTTAACTGACTCCTACAATGAGCAGTTCTTC
TRBV9	once	TRBJ2-5	-	CASSVSGPSVSETQYF	TGTGCCAGCAGCGTATCCGGACCTAGCGTCAGCGAGACCCAGTACTTC
TRBV7-8	-	TRBJ2-7	-	CASSTSTTSSEQYF	TGTGCCAGCAGCACCTCTACTACTAGCTCCGAGCAGTACTTC
TRBV7-2	-	TRBJ2-1	TRBD1	CASSRVGQEALF	TGTGCCAGCAGTCGCGTCGGACAGGAAGCCCTCTTC
TRBV5-5	-	TRBJ2-3	-	CASSLKYRETDTQYF	TGTGCCAGCAGCCTGAAGTACAGGGAGACAGATACGCAGTATTTT
TRBV13	-	TRBJ2-5	TRBD2	CASSLGGGRASWYETQYF	TGTGCCAGCAGCTTAGGGGGCGGGAGGGCCTCTTGGTATGAGACCCAGTACTTC
TRBV6-5	once	TRBJ2-3	TRBD2	CASSSGGRAFGTQYF	TGTGCCAGCAGTTCTGGCGGGAGGGCGTTTGGTACGCAGTATTTT
TRBV5-4	-	TRBJ2-1	TRBD2	CASSPKLAGAYNEQFF	TGTGCCAGCAGCCCGAAGCTAGCGGGGGCCTACAATGAGCAGTTCTTC
TRBV5-6	-	TRBJ2-3	-	CASSLDYASTDTQYF	TGTGCCAGCAGCTTGGACTATGCTAGCACAGATACGCAGTATTTT
TRBV6-6	-	TRBJ2-1	TRBD2	CASSYVAGEVGEQFF	TGTGCCAGCAGTTACGTCGCGGGGGAAGTCGGTGAGCAGTTCTTC